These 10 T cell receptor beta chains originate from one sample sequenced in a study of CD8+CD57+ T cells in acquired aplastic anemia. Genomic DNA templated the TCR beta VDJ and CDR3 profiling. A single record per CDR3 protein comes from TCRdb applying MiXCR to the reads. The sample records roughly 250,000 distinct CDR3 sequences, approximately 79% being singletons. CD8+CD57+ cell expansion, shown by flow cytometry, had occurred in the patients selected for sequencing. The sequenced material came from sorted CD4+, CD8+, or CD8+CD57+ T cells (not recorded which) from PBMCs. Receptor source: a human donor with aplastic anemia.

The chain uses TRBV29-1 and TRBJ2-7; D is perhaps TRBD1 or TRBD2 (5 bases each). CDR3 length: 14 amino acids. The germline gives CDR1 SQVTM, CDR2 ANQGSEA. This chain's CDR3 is CTAKDGDLPYEQYF. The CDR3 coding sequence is TGCACCGCTAAAGATGGGGACCTCCCCTACGAGCAGTACTTC.

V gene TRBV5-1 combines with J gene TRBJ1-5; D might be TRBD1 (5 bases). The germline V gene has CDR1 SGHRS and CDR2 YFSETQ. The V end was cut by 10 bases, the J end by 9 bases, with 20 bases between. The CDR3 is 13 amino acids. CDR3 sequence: CASIHAGTPPQHF. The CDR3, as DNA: TGCGCCTCCATCCATGCAGGGACTCCGCCCCAGCATTTT.

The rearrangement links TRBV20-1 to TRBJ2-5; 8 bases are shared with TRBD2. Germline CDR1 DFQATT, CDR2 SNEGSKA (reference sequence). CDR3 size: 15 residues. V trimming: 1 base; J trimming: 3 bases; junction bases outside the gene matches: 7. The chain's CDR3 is CSARVPAGVEETQYF. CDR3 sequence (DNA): TGCAGTGCTAGAGTTCCAGCGGGAGTGGAAGAGACCCAGTACTTC.

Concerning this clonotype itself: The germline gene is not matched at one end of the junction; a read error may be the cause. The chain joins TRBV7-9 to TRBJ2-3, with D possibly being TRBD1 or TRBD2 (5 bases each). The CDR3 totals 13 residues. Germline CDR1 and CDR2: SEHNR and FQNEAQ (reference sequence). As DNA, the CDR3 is TGTGCCAGCGGGGTTCGGGGAACAGGTACGCAGTATTTT. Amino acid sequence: CASGVRGTGTQYF.

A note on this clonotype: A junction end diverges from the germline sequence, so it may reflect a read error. The CDR3, as DNA: TGTGCCACCAGTGGCAAGAAAACAGGGGCCGGAGAGCTAACTATGGCTTCATTC. Its protein product is CATSGKKTGAGELTMASF. V gene TRBV24-1 combines with J gene TRBJ2-5; TRBD1 agrees at 7 bases. The V gene's germline CDR1 is KGHDR and CDR2 SFDVKD. The CDR3 sequence is 18 residues long.

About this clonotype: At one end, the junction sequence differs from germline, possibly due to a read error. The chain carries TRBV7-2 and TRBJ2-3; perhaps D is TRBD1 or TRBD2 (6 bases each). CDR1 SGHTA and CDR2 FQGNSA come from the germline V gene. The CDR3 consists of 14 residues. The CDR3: CASSSEGGRRLWLF. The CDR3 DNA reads TGTGCCAGCAGCTCGGAGGGGGGTCGCCGACTGTGGCTATTT.

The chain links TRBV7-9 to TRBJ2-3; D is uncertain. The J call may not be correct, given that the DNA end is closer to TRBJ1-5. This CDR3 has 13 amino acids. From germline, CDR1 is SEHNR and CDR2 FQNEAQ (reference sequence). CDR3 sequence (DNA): TGTGCCAGCAGCCAAGTTATACCAGATACGCAGCATTTT. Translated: CASSQVIPDTQHF.

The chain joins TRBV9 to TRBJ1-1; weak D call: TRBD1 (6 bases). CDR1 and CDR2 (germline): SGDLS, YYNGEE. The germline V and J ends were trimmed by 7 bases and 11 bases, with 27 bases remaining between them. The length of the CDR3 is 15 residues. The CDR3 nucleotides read TGTGCCAGCGGCTTAGCTGGGACAATTCACACTTTCGCTTTCTTT. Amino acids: CASGLAGTIHTFAFF. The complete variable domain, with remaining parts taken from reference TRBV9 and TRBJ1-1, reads DSGVTQTPKHLITATGQRVTLRCSPRSGDLSVYWYQQSLDQGLQFLIQYYNGEERAKGNILERFSAQQFPDLHSELNLSSLELGDSALYFCASGLAGTIHTFAFFGQGTRLTVV.

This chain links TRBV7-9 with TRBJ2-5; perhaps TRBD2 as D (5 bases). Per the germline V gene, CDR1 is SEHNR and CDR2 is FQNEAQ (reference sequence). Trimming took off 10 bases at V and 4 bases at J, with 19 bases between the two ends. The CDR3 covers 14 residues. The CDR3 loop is CATTRVSEPETQYF. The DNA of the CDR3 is TGTGCCACCACTAGAGTCAGCGAGCCAGAGACCCAGTACTTC.

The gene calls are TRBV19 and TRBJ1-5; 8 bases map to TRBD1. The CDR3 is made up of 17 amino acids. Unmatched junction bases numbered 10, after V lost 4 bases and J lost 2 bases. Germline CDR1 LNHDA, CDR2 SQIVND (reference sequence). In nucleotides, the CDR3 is TGTGCCAGTAGTACCTCCGGCAGGGGGCGAGGCAATCAGCCCCAGCATTTT. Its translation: CASSTSGRGRGNQPQHF.